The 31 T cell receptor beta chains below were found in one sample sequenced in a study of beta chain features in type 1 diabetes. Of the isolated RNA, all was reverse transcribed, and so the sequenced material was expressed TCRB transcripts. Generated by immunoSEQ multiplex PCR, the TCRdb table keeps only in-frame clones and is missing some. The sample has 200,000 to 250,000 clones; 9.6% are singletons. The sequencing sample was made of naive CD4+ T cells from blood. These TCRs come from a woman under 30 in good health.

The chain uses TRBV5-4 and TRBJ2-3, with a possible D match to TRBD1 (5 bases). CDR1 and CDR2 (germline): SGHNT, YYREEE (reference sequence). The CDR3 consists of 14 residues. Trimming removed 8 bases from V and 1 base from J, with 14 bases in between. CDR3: CASQTEAGTDTQYF. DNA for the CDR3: TGTGCCAGTCAGACAGAGGCGGGCACAGATACGCAGTATTTT.

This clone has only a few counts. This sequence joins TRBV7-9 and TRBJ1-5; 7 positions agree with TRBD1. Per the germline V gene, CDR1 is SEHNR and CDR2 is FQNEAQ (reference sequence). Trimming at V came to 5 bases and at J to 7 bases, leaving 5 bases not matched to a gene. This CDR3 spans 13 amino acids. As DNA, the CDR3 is TGTGCCAGCAGCGCGCAGGGGGAACAGCCCCAGCATTTT. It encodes CASSAQGEQPQHF.

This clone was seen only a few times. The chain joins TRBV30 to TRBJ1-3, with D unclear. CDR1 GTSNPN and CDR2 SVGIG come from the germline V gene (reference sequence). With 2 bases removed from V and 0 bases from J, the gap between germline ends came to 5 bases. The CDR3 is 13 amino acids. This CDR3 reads CAWSPLSGNTIYF. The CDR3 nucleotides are TGTGCCTGGAGTCCTCTCTCTGGAAACACCATATATTTT.

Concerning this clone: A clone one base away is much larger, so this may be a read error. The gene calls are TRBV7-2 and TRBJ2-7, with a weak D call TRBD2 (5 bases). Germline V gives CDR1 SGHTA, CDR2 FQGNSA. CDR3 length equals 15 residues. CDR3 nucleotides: TGTGTCAGCAGCCATCCTGGATCGGGGTTGCGCGAGCAGTACTTC. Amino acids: CVSSHPGSGLREQYF.

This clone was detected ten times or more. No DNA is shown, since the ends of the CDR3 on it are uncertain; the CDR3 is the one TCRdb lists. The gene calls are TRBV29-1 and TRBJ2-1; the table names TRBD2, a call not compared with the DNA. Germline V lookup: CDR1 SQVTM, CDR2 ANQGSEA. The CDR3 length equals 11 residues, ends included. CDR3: CSVGGGAGRFF.

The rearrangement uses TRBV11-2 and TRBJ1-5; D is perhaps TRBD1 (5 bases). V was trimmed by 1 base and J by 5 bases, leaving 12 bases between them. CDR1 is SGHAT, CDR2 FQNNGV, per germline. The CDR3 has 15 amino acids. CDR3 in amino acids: CASSLAPAGHQPQHF. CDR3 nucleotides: TGTGCCAGCAGCTTAGCCCCAGCGGGGCATCAGCCCCAGCATTTT.

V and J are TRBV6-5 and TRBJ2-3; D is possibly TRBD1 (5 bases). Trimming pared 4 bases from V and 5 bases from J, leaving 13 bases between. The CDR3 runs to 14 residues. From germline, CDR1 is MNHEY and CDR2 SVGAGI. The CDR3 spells CASSSDIWGDTQYF. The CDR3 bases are TGTGCCAGCAGTTCGGACATCTGGGGAGATACGCAGTATTTT.

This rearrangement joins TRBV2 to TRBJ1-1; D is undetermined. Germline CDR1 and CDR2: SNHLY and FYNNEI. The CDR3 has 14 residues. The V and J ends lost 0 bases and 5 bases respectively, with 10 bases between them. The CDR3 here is CASSEALQRTEAFF. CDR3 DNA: TGTGCCAGCAGTGAAGCGCTTCAGAGGACTGAAGCTTTCTTT.

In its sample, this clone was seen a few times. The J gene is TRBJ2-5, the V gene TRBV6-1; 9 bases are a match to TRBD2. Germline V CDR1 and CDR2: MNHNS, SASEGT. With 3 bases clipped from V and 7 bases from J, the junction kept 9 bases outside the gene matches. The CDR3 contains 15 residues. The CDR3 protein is CASSEASGALGTQYF. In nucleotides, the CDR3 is TGTGCCAGCAGTGAGGCTAGCGGGGCTCTGGGGACCCAGTACTTC.

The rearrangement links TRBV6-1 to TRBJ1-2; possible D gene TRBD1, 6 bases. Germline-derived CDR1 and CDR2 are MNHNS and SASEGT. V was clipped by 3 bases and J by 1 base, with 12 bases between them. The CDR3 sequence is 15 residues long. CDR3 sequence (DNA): TGTGCCAGCAGTGACGGGGGGCGAGGTAACTATGGCTACACCTTC. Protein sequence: CASSDGGRGNYGYTF.

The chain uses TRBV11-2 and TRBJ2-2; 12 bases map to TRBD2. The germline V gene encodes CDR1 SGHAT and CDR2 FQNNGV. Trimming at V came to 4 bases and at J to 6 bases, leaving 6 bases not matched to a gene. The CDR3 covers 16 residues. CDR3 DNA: TGTGCCAGCAGCTCCCTAGCGGGAGGGCGTTCCGGGGAGCTGTTTTTT. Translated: CASSSLAGGRSGELFF.

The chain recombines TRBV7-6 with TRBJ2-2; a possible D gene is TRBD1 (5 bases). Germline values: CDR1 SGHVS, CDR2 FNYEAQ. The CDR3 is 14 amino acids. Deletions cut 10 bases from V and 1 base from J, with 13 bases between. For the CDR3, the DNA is TGTGCCACCAAGGGGTTTGGGAACACCGGGGAGCTGTTTTTT. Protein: CATKGFGNTGELFF.

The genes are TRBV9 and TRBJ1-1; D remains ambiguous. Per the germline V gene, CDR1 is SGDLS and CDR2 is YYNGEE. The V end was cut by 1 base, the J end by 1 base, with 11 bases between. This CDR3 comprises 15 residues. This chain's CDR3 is CASSVQANWNTEAFF. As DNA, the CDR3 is TGTGCCAGCAGCGTACAGGCCAATTGGAACACTGAAGCTTTCTTT.

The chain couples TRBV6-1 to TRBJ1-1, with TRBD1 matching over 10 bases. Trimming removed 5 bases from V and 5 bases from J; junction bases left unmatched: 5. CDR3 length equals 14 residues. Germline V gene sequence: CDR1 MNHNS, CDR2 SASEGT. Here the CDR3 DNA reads TGTGCCAGCAGTAGTGACAGGGGGCGGACTGAAGCTTTCTTT. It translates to CASSSDRGRTEAFF.

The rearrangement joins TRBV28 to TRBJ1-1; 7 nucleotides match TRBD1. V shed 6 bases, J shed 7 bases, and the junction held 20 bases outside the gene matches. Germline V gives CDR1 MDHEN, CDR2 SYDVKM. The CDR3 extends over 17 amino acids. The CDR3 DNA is TGTGCCAGCAGCAACCCGCCGGGGACGGGACAGTATTATGAAGCTTTCTTT. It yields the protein CASSNPPGTGQYYEAFF.

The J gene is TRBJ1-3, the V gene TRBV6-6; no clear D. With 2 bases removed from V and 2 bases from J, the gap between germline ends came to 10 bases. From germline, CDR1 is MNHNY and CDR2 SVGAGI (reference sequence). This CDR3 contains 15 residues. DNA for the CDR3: TGTGCCAGCAGTTACCCCGCAGGCGCTGGAAACACCATATATTTT. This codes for CASSYPAGAGNTIYF.

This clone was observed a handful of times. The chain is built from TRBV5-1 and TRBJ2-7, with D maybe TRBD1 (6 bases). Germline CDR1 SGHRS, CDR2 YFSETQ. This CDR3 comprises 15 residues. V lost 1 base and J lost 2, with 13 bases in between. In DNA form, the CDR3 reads TGCGCCAGCAGCTTGAGTACGACAGGAGCCTACGAGCAGTACTTC. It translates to CASSLSTTGAYEQYF. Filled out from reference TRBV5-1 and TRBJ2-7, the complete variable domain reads KAGVTQTPRYLIKTRGQQVTLSCSPISGHRSVSWYQQTPGQGLQFLFEYFSETQRNKGNFPGRFSGRQFSNSRSEMNVSTLELGDSALYLCASSLSTTGAYEQYFGPGTRLTVT.

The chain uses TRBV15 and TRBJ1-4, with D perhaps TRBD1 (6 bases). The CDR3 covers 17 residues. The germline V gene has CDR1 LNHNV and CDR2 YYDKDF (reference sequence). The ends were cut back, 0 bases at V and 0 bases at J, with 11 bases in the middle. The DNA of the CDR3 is TGTGCCACCAGCAGAGAACAGGGATTTGCAACTAATGAAAAACTGTTTTTT. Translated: CATSREQGFATNEKLFF. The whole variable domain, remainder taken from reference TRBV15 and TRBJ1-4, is DAMVIQNPRYQVTQFGKPVTLSCSQTLNHNVMYWYQQKSSQAPKLLFHYYDKDFNNEADTPDNFQSRRPNTSFCFLDIRSPGLGDTAMYLCATSREQGFATNEKLFFGSGTQLSVL.

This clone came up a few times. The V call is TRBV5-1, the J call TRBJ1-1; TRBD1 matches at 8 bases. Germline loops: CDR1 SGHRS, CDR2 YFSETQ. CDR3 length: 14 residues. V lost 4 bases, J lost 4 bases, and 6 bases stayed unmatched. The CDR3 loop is CASSEQGGGTEAFF. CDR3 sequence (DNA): TGCGCCAGCAGCGAACAGGGGGGTGGCACTGAAGCTTTCTTT.

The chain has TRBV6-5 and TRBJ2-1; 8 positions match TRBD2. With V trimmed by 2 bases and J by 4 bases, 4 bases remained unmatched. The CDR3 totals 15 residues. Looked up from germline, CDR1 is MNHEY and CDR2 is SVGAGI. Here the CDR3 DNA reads TGTGCCAGCAGTTACGGTCTAGCGGGTTACAATGAGCAGTTCTTC. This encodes CASSYGLAGYNEQFF.

CDR3: CATSRVGSGDGYTF. The CDR3 DNA reads TGTGCCACCAGCAGAGTAGGTTCCGGGGATGGCTACACCTTC. The rearrangement uses TRBV15 and TRBJ1-2; no firm D call. Germline loops: CDR1 LNHNV, CDR2 YYDKDF (reference sequence). V gave up 1 base and J gave up 6 bases, with 12 bases separating them. There are 14 residues in the CDR3.

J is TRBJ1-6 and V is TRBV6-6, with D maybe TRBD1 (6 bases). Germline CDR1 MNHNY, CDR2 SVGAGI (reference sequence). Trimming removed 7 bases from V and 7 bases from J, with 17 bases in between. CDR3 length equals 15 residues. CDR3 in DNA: TGTGCCAGCATCCCGGGGGGGCGCGGGAATTCACCCCTCCACTTT. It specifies CASIPGGRGNSPLHF.

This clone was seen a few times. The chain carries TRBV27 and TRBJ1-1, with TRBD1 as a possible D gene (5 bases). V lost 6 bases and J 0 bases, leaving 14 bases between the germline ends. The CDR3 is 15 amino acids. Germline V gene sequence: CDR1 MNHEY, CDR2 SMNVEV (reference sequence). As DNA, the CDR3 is TGTGCCAGCAGCCGCCCAAGGGGTATGAACACTGAAGCTTTCTTT. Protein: CASSRPRGMNTEAFF.

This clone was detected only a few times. The DNA of the CDR3 is TGTGCCAGCTCCACGGGAGGGTTTGGCTACACCTTC. Protein sequence: CASSTGGFGYTF. J is TRBJ1-2 and V is TRBV27; no definite D call. The length of the CDR3 is 12 residues. V was shortened by 8 bases and J by 7 bases, with 14 bases between the two germline ends. Germline CDR1 MNHEY, CDR2 SMNVEV (reference sequence).

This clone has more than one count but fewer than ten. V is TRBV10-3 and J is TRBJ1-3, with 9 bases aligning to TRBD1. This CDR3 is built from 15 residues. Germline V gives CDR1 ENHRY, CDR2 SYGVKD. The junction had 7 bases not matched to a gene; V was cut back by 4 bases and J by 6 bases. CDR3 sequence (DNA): TGTGCCATCAGTGGCCGGGACAGGGAAATAAACACCATATATTTT. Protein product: CAISGRDREINTIYF.

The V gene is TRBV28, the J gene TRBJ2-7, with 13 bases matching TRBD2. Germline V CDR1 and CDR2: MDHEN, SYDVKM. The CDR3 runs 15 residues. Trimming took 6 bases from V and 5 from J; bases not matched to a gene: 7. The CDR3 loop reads CASRPRTSGSNEQYF. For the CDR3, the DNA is TGTGCCAGCAGACCGCGGACTAGCGGGAGTAACGAGCAGTACTTC.

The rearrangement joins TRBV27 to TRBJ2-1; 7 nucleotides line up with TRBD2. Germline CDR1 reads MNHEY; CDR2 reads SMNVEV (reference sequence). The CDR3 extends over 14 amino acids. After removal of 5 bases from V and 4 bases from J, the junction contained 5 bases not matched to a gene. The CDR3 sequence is CASSTQREYNEQFF. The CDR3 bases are TGTGCCAGCAGTACCCAGCGGGAATACAATGAGCAGTTCTTC.

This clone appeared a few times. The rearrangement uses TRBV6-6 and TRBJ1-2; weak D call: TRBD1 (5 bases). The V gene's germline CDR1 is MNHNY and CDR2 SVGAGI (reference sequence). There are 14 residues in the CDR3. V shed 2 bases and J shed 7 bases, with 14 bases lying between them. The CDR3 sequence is CASSYRGGTGGYTF. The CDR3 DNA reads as TGTGCCAGCAGTTACAGGGGAGGGACTGGTGGCTACACCTTC.

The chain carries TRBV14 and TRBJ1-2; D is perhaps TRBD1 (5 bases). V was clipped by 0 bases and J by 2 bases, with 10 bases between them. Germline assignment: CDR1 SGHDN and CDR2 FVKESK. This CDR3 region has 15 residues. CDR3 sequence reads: CASSQDGQGNYGYTF. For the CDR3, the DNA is TGTGCCAGCAGCCAAGATGGGCAGGGCAACTATGGCTACACCTTC.

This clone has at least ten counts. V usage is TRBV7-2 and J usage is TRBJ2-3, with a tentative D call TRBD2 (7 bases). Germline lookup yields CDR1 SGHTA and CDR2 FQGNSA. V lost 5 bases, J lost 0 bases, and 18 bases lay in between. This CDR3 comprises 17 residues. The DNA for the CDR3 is TGTGCCAGCAGCGCCAAGTGGGCGGGGGCTAGCACAGATACGCAGTATTTT. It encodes CASSAKWAGASTDTQYF.

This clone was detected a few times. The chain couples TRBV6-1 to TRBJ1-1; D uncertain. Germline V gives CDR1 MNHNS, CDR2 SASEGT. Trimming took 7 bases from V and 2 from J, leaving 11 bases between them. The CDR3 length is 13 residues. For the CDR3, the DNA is TGTGCCAGCAACCCGGGAATAAACACTGAAGCTTTCTTT. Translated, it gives CASNPGINTEAFF.